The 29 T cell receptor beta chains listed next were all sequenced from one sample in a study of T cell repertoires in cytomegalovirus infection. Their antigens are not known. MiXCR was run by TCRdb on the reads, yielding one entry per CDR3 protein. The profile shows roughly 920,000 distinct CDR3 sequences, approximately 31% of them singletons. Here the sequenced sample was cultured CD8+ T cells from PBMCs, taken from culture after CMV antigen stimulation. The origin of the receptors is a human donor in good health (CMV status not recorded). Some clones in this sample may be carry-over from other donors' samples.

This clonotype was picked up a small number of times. Written as DNA, the CDR3 is TGTGCCAGCAGTGACGAAAGGGGACAGGGTCAAGAGACCCAGTACTTC. Amino acid sequence: CASSDERGQGQETQYF. The chain carries TRBV6-5 and TRBJ2-5, with 9 bases that match TRBD1. Germline CDR1 reads MNHEY; CDR2 reads SVGAGI. The CDR3 is 16 residues long. V was clipped by 5 bases and J by 2 bases; unmatched bases: 9.

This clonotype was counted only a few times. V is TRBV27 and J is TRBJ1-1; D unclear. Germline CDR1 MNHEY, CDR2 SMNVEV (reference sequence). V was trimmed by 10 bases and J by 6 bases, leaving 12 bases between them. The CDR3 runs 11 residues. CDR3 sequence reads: CATKMGAEAFF. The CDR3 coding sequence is TGTGCCACCAAGATGGGTGCTGAAGCTTTCTTT.

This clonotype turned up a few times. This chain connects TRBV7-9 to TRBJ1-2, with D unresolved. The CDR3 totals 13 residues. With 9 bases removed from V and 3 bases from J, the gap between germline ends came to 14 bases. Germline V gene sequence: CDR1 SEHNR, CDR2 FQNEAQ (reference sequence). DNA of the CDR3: TGTGCCAGTTTGGGAGCCCTTTACTATGGCTACACCTTC. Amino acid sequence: CASLGALYYGYTF.

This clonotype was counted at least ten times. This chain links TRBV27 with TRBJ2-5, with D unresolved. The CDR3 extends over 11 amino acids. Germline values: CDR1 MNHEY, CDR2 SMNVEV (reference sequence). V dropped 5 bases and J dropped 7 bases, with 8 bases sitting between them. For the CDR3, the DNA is TGTGCCAGCAGTGCGTCTGGGACCCAGTACTTC. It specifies CASSASGTQYF.

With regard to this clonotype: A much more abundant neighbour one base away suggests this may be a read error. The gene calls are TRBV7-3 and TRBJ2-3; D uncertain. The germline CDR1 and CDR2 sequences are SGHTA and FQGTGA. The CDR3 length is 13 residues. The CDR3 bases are TGTGTCAGCAGCTCCTCAATAACAGATACGCAGTATTTT. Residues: CVSSSSITDTQYF.

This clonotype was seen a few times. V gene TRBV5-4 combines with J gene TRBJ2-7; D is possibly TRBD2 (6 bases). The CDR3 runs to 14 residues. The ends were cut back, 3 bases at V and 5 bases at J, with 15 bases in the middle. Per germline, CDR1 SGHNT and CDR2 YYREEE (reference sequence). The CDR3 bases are TGTGCCAGCAGCTCGGTCGGAAGGAGGGACGAGCAGTACGTC. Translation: CASSSVGRRDEQYV.

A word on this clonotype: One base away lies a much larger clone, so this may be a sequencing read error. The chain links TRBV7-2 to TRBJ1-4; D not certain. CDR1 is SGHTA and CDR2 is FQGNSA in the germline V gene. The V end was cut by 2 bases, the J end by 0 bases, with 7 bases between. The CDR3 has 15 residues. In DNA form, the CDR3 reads TGTGCCAGCAGCTTAAAGACAACAACTAATGAAAAACTGTTTTTT. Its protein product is CASSLKTTTNEKLFF.

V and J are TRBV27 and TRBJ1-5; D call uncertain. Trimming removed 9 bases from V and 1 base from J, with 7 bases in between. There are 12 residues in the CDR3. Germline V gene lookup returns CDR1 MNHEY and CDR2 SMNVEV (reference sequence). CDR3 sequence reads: CASAKSNQPQHF. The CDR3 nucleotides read TGTGCCAGTGCTAAGAGCAATCAGCCCCAGCATTTT.

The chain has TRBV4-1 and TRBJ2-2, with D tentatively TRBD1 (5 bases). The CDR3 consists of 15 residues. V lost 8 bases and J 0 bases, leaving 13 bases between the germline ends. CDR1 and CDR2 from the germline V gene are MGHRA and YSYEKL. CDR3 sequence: CASCLGLANTGELFF. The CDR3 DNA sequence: TGCGCCAGCTGCCTGGGGCTCGCGAACACCGGGGAGCTGTTTTTT.

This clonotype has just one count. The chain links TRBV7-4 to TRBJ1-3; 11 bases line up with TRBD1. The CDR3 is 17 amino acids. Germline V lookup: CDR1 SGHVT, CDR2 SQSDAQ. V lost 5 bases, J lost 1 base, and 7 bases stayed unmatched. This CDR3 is CASSGPGQGASGNTIYF. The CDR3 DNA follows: TGTGCCAGCAGCGGCCCCGGACAGGGGGCTTCTGGAAACACCATATATTTT.

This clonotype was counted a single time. CDR3 coding DNA: TGTGCCAGCAGCTTGGTATCTGGGGGCACTGAGCAGTTCTTC. As protein: CASSLVSGGTEQFF. The chain is built from TRBV5-8 and TRBJ2-1; weak D call: TRBD1 (6 bases). Between the trimmed V and J ends, which lost 0 bases and 9 bases, there was a span of 13 bases. The CDR3 consists of 14 residues. The germline CDR1 and CDR2 sequences are SGHTS and YDEGEE.

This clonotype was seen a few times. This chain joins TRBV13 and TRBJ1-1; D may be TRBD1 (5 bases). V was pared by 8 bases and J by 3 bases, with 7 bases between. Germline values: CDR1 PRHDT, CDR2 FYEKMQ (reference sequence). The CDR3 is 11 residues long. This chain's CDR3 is CASLGDTEAFF. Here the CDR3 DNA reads TGTGCCAGCCTGGGGGACACTGAAGCTTTCTTT.

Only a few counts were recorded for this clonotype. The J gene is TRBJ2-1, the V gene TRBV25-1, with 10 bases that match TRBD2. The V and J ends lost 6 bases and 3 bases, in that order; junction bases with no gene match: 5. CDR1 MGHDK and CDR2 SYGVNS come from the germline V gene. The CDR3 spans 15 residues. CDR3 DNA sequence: TGTGCCAGCAGCGGACTAGCGGACCTCTACAATGAGCAGTTCTTC. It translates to CASSGLADLYNEQFF.

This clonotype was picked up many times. CDR3 residues: CASSFGPIRGHRGGTEAFF. For the CDR3, the DNA is TGTGCCAGCAGCTTCGGCCCTATTCGGGGGCACAGGGGTGGCACTGAAGCTTTCTTT. This rearrangement joins TRBV7-8 to TRBJ1-1, with 7 bases matching TRBD1. Germline lookup yields CDR1 SGHVS and CDR2 FQNEAQ. V lost 3 bases to trimming and J lost 4 bases; unmatched junction nucleotides: 20. This CDR3 comprises 19 residues.

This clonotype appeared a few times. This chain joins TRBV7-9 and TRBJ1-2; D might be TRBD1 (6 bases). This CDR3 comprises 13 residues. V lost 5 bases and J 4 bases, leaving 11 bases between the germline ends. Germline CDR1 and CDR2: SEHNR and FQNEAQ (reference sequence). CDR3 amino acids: CASSAGTLYGYTF. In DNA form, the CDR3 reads TGTGCCAGCAGCGCCGGGACACTCTATGGCTACACCTTC.

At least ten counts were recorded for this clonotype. The CDR3 loop reads CASSQPGTSGGNEQFF. CDR3 nucleotides: TGTGCCAGCAGCCAGCCCGGGACTAGCGGGGGCAATGAGCAGTTCTTC. V is TRBV7-6 and J is TRBJ2-1; 14 bases are shared with TRBD2. Germline V lookup: CDR1 SGHVS, CDR2 FNYEAQ. Trimming removed 5 bases from V and 6 bases from J; junction bases left unmatched: 6. CDR3 length equals 16 residues.

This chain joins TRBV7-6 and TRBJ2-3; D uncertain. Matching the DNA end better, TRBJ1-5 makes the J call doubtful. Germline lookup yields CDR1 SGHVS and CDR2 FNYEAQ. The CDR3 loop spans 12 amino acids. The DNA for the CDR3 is TGTGCCAGCAGCTTAGCCCCAGATACGCAGCATTTT. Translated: CASSLAPDTQHF.

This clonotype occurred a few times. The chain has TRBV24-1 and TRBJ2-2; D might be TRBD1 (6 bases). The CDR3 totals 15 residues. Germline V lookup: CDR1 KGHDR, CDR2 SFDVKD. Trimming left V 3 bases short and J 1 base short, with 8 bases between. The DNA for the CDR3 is TGTGCCACCAGTGATCGACAGGAGAACACCGGGGAGCTGTTTTTT. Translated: CATSDRQENTGELFF.

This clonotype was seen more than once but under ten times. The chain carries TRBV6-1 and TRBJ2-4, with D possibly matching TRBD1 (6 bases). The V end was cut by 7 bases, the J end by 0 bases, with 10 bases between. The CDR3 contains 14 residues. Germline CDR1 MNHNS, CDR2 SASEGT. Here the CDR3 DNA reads TGTGCCAGCAAATACAGGGTAGCCAAAAACATTCAGTACTTC. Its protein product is CASKYRVAKNIQYF.

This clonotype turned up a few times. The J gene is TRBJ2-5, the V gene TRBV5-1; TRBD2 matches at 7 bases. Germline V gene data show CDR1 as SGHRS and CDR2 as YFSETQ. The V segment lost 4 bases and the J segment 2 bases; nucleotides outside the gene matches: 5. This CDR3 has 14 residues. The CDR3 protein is CASSGASGQETQYF. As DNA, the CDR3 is TGCGCCAGCAGCGGGGCTAGCGGTCAAGAGACCCAGTACTTC. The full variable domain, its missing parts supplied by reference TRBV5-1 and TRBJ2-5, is KAGVTQTPRYLIKTRGQQVTLSCSPISGHRSVSWYQQTPGQGLQFLFEYFSETQRNKGNFPGRFSGRQFSNSRSEMNVSTLELGDSALYLCASSGASGQETQYFGPGTRLLVL.

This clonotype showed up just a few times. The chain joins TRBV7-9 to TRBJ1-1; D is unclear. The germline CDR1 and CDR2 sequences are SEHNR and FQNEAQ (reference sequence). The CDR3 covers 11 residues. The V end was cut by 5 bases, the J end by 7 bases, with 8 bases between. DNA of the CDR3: TGTGCCAGCAGCCTAGACTATGAAGCTTTCTTT. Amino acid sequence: CASSLDYEAFF.

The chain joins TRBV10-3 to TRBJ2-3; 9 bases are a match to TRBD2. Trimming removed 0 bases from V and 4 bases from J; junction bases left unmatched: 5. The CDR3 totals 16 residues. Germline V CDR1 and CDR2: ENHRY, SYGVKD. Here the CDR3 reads CAISESLAGEADTQYF. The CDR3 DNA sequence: TGTGCCATCAGTGAGTCTTTAGCGGGGGAAGCAGATACGCAGTATTTT.

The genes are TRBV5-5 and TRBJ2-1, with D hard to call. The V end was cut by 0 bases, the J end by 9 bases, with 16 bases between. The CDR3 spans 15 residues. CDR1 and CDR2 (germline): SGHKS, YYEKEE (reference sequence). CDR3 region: CASSLEEGYPSEQFF. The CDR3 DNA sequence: TGTGCCAGCAGCTTGGAAGAAGGGTACCCTAGTGAGCAGTTCTTC.

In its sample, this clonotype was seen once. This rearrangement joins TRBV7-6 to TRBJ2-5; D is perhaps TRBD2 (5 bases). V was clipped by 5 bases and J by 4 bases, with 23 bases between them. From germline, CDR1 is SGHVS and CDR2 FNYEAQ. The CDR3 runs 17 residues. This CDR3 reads CASSKSVGSREGETQYF. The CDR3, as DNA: TGTGCCAGCAGCAAAAGTGTAGGGTCAAGAGAGGGAGAGACCCAGTACTTC.

The CDR3 spells CASSLDSYNYGYTF. DNA for the CDR3: TGTGCCAGCAGTTTAGACAGCTATAACTATGGCTACACCTTC. The chain uses TRBV27 and TRBJ1-2; D perhaps matches TRBD1 (5 bases). Per germline, CDR1 MNHEY and CDR2 SMNVEV (reference sequence). V shed 2 bases and J shed 1 base, with 8 bases lying between them. This CDR3 has 14 residues.

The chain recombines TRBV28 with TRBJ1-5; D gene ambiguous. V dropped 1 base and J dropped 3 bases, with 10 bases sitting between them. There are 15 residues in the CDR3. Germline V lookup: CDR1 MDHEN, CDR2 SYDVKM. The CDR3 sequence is CASSLYIAANQPQHF. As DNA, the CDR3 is TGTGCCAGCAGTTTATACATCGCAGCCAATCAGCCCCAGCATTTT.

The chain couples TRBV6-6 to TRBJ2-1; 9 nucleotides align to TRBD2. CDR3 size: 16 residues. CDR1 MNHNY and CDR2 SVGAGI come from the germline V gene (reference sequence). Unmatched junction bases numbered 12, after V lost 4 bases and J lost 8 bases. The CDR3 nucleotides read TGTGCCAGCAGTTTGGGGCTGCGGGGGGGTGGGGATGAGCAGTTCTTC. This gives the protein CASSLGLRGGGDEQFF.

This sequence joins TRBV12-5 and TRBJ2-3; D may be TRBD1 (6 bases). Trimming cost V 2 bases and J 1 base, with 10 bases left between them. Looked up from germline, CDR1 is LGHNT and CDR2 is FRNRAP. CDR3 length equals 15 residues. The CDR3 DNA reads TGTGCTAGTGGTTTGCAGGGGTTTGGCACAGATACGCAGTATTTT. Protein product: CASGLQGFGTDTQYF.

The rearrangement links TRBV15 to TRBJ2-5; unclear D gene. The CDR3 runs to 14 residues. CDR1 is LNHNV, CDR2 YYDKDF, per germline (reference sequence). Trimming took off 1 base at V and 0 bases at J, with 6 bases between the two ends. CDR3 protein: CATSRGAYQETQYF. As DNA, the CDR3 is TGTGCCACCAGCAGAGGTGCATACCAAGAGACCCAGTACTTC.